This T cell receptor (beta chain) was recorded in a study of T cell responses to AZD1222 COVID-19 vaccine. The table came from immunoSEQ multiplex PCR; TCRdb's copy has only in-frame clones and leaves some out. This sample yields about 140,000 clones, of which over 85% are seen a single time; around 5.1% belongs to the top ten. This clone was seen just once. Germline-derived CDR1 and CDR2 are MGHDK and SYGVNS. This CDR3 has 16 amino acids. V lost 5 bases and J lost 2, with 17 bases in between. The chain combines TRBV25-1 with TRBJ2-3; tentatively, D is TRBD1 (6 bases). The sequence came from an adult in good health. The input for sequencing was peripheral blood, taken on day 0 of AZD1222 vaccination. The CDR3 protein is CASSTLQGAHTDTQYF. CDR3 coding DNA: TGTGCCAGCAGTACCCTACAGGGAGCTCACACAGATACGCAGTATTTT.